This T cell receptor beta chain was sequenced for a study of cytomegalovirus exposure and HLA in healthy donors listed by TCRdb under 2017. At the level of the whole study: An earlier analysis of roughly 500 of the donors reported over 250 Gb of sequence data and 95 million to 120 million unique TCR beta sequences obtained from approximately 180 million T cells. The study aimed to test whether signatures of past pathogen exposure could be identified by cataloging public T cell receptors. Among 300 to 450 genotyped donors of the cohort, an average of roughly 240,000 unique TCR beta nucleotide sequences were sequenced per donor, about a sixth of them non-productive. An earlier analysis of 450 to 750 of the donors used high-throughput TCR beta sequencing to judge whether each TCR beta V gene segment behaved as functional or pseudogenic. The T cell repertoires of under 750 subjects were profiled by immunosequencing and related to cytomegalovirus serostatus. An early release covering over 500 HLA-typed donors comprised 250 to 350 gigabases of sequencing data and tens of millions of unique TCR sequences. A separate validation cohort of roughly 110 different subjects was used in addition to the 666-subject first cohort. Donor age, sex, ethnicity and CMV serostatus were compiled alongside the repertoire data. Typing coverage varied by locus: about 620-630 donors for A, B, C, DRB1 and DQB1; under 550 for DQA1; approximately 570 for DPA1; some 470 for DPB1. HLA typing covered class I and class II loci at four-digit resolution. Rather than using new phenotypic data, the later analysis identified candidate immune exposures from TCR beta sequences and from how often those sequences occurred across donors. Four to six DR-DQ haplotypes were handled as single units for association and clustering because linkage in the cohort was strong. To predict cytomegalovirus infection status, the study brought together high-throughput TCR immunosequencing, statistical association of individual TCRs with disease status, and machine learning. To study patterns of TCR occurrence, a later analysis re-analyzed previously published TCR beta repertoires from 700 or so donors and added high-resolution HLA genotyping. All discovery cohort repertoires had been generated on a single sequencing platform. Of the approximately 400 genotyped donors, 81% were placed in the genetic ancestry cluster associated with self-reported Caucasian donors. In a later genetic analysis, genome-wide SNP genotypes for about 65% of the roughly 670 donors were used, and that subset was treated as a discovery cohort.

The investigation overall reported the following: In an earlier analysis of fewer than 700 of the donors, most TCR beta V segments appeared in productive rearrangements about 90% or about 30% of the time, broadly matching IMGT annotations. For the cohort, immune exposure information was limited to CMV serostatus. Compared with the approximately 600-donor mean, donors in an Asian-associated ancestry cluster had fewer N-insertions in productive TCRs, according to a later genetic analysis. A further reported finding was that TCR beta sequences accurately predicted the HLA-A and HLA-B alleles for most subjects in the first cohort. Because the 87-base-pair reads could not distinguish some IMGT-functional V segments, including TRBV6-2 and TRBV6-3, those segments were excluded. The cohort was sequenced for TCR beta chains only, and without alpha or paired-chain data the features that could be detected were limited. According to a later analysis, most CMV-associated TCR beta chains appeared to be HLA-restricted, and the HLA associations seemed to be driven largely by CMV exposure. A group of highly shared sequence variants was considered likely to be a technical artifact of the sequencing pipeline. Roughly uniform sequencing depth across donors was assumed in presence/absence analyses, although this assumption may not hold. A later analysis reported that several top co-occurrence clusters appeared linked to parvovirus B19, influenza, CMV and Epstein-Barr virus. Most TCR sequences were observed very rarely across donors, whereas some public TCRs were present in many individuals. Correlated functional status among segregating V segments might reflect linkage disequilibrium, but an unknown experimental factor could not be ruled out. A later analysis found that HLA-associated TCR beta chains were more clonally expanded and had lower generation probabilities than equally common non-associated chains. Because HLA typing was missing for some donors at each locus, association tests included only the typed subset. Assigning TCR associations to individual alleles was difficult when HLA alleles, especially DR and DQ, strongly co-occurred. According to a later analysis, TCR association rates differed among HLA loci, with DRB1 alleles showing the most associated TCRs and HLA-C alleles showing the fewest. A later genetic analysis associated a missense DCLRE1C variant with V-gene and J-gene trimming of TCR beta chains, and an independent cohort replicated the association. A few of the identified cytomegalovirus-associated TCR beta chains were confirmed in vitro to be specific for cytomegalovirus antigens. The study listed around 160 TCR beta chains as associated with cytomegalovirus. The authors suggested that the approach could potentially be generalized to other disease states and immunological phenotypes. At a false discovery rate of 0.05, a later analysis linked 15,000 to 20,000 TCR beta sequences to specific HLA alleles. The classifier was reported to diagnose cytomegalovirus status with high specificity and sensitivity in both the original and validation cohorts. The earlier analysis of 587 of the donors excluded seventeen rarely observed V segments, including chromosome 9 orphons, because counts were too low.

The cohort was made up of hundreds of healthy bone marrow donors. At the time of sampling, all cohort members were nominally healthy, though unrecorded immune exposures were likely present. The donor was CMV seronegative and belonged to the group of 350 or so seronegative cohort members. A peripheral blood sample was provided by each donor, and peripheral blood mononuclear cells were used for TCR beta sequencing. The Qiagen DNeasy Blood Extraction Kit was used to extract genomic DNA from the blood cell samples. Library creation used the immunoSEQ multiplex PCR assay. For the multiplex PCR, a mixture combining 60 forward primers for TCR Vbeta segments and 13 reverse primers for TCR Jbeta segments was used. The CDR3 region of rearranged TCR beta genes was amplified from genomic DNA with a multiplex PCR assay. The Illumina HiSeq System was used to sequence the amplified TCR beta libraries as 87-base-pair reads. Turning to the authors' computational methods: In a later analysis, about 80 million unique TCR beta chains were counted across the roughly 700 repertoires, and roughly 11 million of these chains were shared by at least two donors. A nearest-neighbor algorithm error-corrected the raw reads and collapsed the reads into unique sequences, merging closely related sequences to remove PCR and sequencing errors. Alignment of CDR3 sequences to IMGT reference sequences was used to assign V, D and J gene segments. For a sequence to be retained, a match of at least six nucleotides to both a V gene segment and a J gene segment was required. Rearrangements were classified as productive when the CDR3 lacked stop codons and remained in frame with V and J, and all other rearrangements were classified as non-productive. CDR3 was defined according to IMGT convention as the region running from the second conserved V-encoded cysteine to the conserved J-encoded phenylalanine. The earlier analysis of about 610 of the donors excluded any sequence lacking an unambiguous match to a single V gene segment. In an earlier analysis of more than 500 of the donors, a V segment was called functional when productive rearrangements were above 56.7%, and segregating when the standard deviation between donors exceeded 5%. To diagnose cytomegalovirus status from the catalog of TCR beta chain sequences, a statistical classification framework was built. In a later analysis, TCR nucleotide sequences were compared against IMGT/GENE-DB human TR gene sequences so that V and J genes could be assigned. A later analysis assigned CDR3 sequences and most-parsimonious VDJ recombination scenarios with the TCRdist pipeline. A later analysis defined each TCR beta chain by its CDR3 amino acid sequence plus V-gene family, and excluded reads lacking a unique V-gene family. A later analysis removed several hundred highly shared, low-generation-probability nucleotide sequences to deal with suspected cross-contamination and a sequencing artifact. For each public chain, a later analysis derived a clonal expansion index from normalized ranks of inferred template counts within each repertoire. In a later analysis, generation probabilities were computed using a VDJ recombination model fitted to out-of-frame rearrangements, and the results were checked against IGoR. In a later analysis, hypergeometric tests were used to score TCR-TCR, TCR-HLA and TCR-CMV co-occurrence, with a repertoire-size bias correction applied to TCR pairs. In a later analysis, false discovery rates were estimated by permuting HLA or CMV assignments 20 times. In a later analysis, co-occurring TCRs were grouped with DBSCAN, and TCRdist sequence similarity was added when clustering was performed within HLA-allele-positive subsets. Co-occurrence clustering excluded repertoires with fewer than 30,000 or more than 120,000 public chains, plus five with anomalous nucleotide sharing. TCRdb provides this immuneACCESS table in a form limited to in-frame rearrangements. Some clones are lacking; in checked studies, under half of them reflect an unresolved V gene, and why the rest are absent is not known. Clone size and V and J calls were adopted from that table, with D and trimming inferred from the DNA. The sample contains more than 200,000 clones, over 65% of them found a single time. The ten largest clones take up about 16% of the sample.

The CDR3 numbers 14 residues from cysteine through phenylalanine. This entry keeps only the CDR3 DNA: 42 bases, framed from base 1. At the junction V is shortened by 5 bases and J by 7 bases, with 18 bases in between. The germline V gene encodes CDR1 SEHNR and CDR2 FQNEAQ (reference sequence). Concerning this clone itself: Its antigen specificity is not known. Qualities for individual bases were not recorded, and no much larger clone is one base off.

Material: PBMCs. In this chain, TRBV7-9 is recombined with TRBJ2-7; the D region possibly corresponds to TRBD2 (6 bases align). This receptor was obtained from a man between 35 and 55 years old in good health and CMV-seronegative. The CDR3 loop reads CASSPSKEAGEQYF. The DNA reads as follows: TGTGCCAGCAGCCCCAGCAAAGAGGCGGGGGAGCAGTACTTC.